This record concerns one TCR beta chain sequence. Its specificity is unknown. A much more abundant neighbour one base away suggests this may be a read error. This specimen comes from a study of breast tumors, draining lymph nodes, adjacent tissues. Notes on the study in general: The lymph node origin of tumor T cells was framed as consistent with a hypothesis, not demonstrated. Most tumor T cells seemingly derive from lymph node, then expand in tumor. Tumor and nontumor repertoires were significantly more similar in luminal-like than in basal-like breast cancer. Compared with lymph nodes, tumors were less diverse; compared with nontumor tissue, more.

One entry per CDR3 protein, called by TCRdb with MiXCR from the multiplex PCR reads. The repertoire holds 20,000 to 30,000 distinct CDR3 sequences, with roughly a quarter as singletons. The CDR3 has 14 amino acids. Trimming removed 8 bases from V and 7 bases from J, with 18 bases in between. CDR1 MDHEN and CDR2 SYDVKM come from the germline V gene. The sequence was obtained from a female donor with breast cancer. Some clones in this sample may be carry-over from other donors' samples. The rearrangement joins TRBV28 to TRBJ2-1; D possibly corresponds to TRBD1 (6 bases). The sample was breast tumor tissue. In DNA, the CDR3 is TGTGCCAGCGTCCCGGTGGGACAAAAGAATGAGCAGTTCTTC. Translated, it gives CASVPVGQKNEQFF.